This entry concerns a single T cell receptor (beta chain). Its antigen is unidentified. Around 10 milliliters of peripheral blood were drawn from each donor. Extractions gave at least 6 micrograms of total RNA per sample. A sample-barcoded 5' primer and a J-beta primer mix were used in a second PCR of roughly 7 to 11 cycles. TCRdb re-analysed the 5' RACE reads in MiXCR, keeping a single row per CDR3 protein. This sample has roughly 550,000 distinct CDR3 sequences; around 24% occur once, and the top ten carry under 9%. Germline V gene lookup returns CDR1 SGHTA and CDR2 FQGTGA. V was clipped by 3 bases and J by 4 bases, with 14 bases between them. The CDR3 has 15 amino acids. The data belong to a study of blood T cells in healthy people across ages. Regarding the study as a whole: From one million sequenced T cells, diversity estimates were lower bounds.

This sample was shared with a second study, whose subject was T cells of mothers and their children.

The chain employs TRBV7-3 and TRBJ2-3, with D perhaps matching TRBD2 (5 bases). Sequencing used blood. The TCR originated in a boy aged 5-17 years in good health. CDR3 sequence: CASSFGIPGADTQYF. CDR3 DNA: TGTGCCAGCAGCTTCGGGATCCCTGGGGCAGATACGCAGTATTTT.